Presented here are 5 T cell receptor beta chains from one specimen sequenced in a study of T cell repertoires in cytomegalovirus infection. Their cognate antigens are unknown. MiXCR, run by TCRdb on the reads, gives a single entry per CDR3 protein. This table has hundreds of thousands of distinct CDR3 sequences, 25% to 40% appearing once. Sequencing was performed on cultured CD8+ T cells from PBMCs, taken from culture after CMV antigen stimulation. The receptors derive from a human donor in good health (CMV status not recorded). Some clones in this sample may be carry-over from other donors' samples.

This clonotype has a handful of counts. CDR3 DNA: TGTGCCAGCAGTTCCCCGGGGTGGGGCTACACCTTC. Amino acid sequence: CASSSPGWGYTF. The chain recombines TRBV6-1 with TRBJ1-2, with D uncertain. The CDR3 runs 12 residues. From germline, CDR1 is MNHNS and CDR2 SASEGT. V gave up 5 bases and J gave up 8 bases, with 12 bases separating them.

The V gene is TRBV19, the J gene TRBJ1-4; D not resolved. V gave up 5 bases and J gave up 0 bases, with 10 bases separating them. The CDR3 runs 15 residues. Germline-derived CDR1 and CDR2 are LNHDA and SQIVND (reference sequence). The CDR3 is CASSPRTTTNEKLFF. For the CDR3, the DNA is TGTGCCAGTAGTCCTCGGACTACAACTAATGAAAAACTGTTTTTT.

CDR3 amino acids: CSARDLFSGDNEQFF. Written as DNA, the CDR3 is TGCAGTGCTAGAGATCTGTTTAGCGGGGACAATGAGCAGTTCTTC. This chain uses TRBV20-1 with TRBJ2-1, with 8 bases fitting TRBD2. The germline gives CDR1 DFQATT, CDR2 SNEGSKA (reference sequence). V shed 0 bases, J shed 5 bases, and the junction held 6 bases outside the gene matches. CDR3 length: 15 amino acids.

This chain links TRBV11-2 with TRBJ2-1; D is perhaps TRBD2 (5 bases). CDR3 length: 15 residues. Germline V lookup: CDR1 SGHAT, CDR2 FQNNGV. Trimming pared 5 bases from V and 14 bases from J, leaving 25 bases between. CDR3 bases: TGTGCCAGCAGCCCACTGTCGCGCGTTACCGGGGTGGAGTTCTTC. Its translation: CASSPLSRVTGVEFF.

This sequence joins TRBV7-2 and TRBJ2-3; D is uncertain. Germline-derived CDR1 and CDR2 are SGHTA and FQGNSA. CDR3 size: 14 residues. Trimming took 3 bases from V and 2 from J, leaving 9 bases between them. The CDR3 region has the DNA TGTGCCAGCAGCTTGACGGCATTCACAGATACGCAGTATTTT. Protein product: CASSLTAFTDTQYF.